What follows is one T cell receptor (beta chain) and its context. As yet, its antigen is unknown. Measured with immunoSEQ multiplex PCR; TCRdb has only the in-frame clones, and not every one. Here the sample spans approximately 64,000 clones, about 85% being singletons. The source of the sample is a study of OX40 agonist ivuxolimab in advanced cancers. Study results and limitations: Some nonresponders also had low normalized T-cell clonal expansion.

Germline assignment: CDR1 SGHDT and CDR2 YYEEEE. The ends were cut back, 2 bases at V and 7 bases at J, with 10 bases in the middle. This CDR3 is 13 amino acids long. This TCR was recovered from an adult with an advanced solid tumor such as melanoma, head and neck, liver or kidney cancer. The V gene is TRBV5-6, the J gene TRBJ1-3; no clear D gene. Sequenced here: CD4+ or CD8+ T cells sorted from blood, sampled in a trial of the OX40 agonist ivuxolimab. The CDR3 sequence is CASSLVGANTIYF. The CDR3 nucleotides are TGTGCCAGCAGCTTAGTTGGTGCCAACACCATATATTTT.